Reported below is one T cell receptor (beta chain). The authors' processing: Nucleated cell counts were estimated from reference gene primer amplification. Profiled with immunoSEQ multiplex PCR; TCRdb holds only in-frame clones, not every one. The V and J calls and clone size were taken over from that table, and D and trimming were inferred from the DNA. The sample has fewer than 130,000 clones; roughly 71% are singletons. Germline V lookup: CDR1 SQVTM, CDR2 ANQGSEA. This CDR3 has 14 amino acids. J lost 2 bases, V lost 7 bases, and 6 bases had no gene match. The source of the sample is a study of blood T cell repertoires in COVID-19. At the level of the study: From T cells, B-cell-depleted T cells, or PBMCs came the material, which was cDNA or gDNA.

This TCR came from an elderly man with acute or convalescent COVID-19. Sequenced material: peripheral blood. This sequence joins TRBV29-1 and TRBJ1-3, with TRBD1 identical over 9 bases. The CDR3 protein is CSGGTGGAGNTIYF. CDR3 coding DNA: TGCAGCGGGGGAACAGGGGGCGCTGGAAACACCATATATTTT.